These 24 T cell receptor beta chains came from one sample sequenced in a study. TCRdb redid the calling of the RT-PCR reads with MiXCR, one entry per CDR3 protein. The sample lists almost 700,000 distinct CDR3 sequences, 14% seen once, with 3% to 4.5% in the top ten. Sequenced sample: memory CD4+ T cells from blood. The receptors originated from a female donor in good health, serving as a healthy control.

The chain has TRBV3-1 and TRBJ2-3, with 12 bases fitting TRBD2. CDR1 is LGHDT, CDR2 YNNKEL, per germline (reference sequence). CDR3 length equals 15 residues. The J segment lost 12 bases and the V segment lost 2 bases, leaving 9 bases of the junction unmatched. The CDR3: CASSQIGLAGTVQYF. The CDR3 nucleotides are TGTGCCAGCAGCCAAATTGGACTAGCGGGGACGGTACAGTATTTT.

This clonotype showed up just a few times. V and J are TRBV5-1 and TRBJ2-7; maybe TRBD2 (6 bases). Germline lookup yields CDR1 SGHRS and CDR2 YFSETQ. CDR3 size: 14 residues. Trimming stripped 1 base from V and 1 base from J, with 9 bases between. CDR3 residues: CASSLREPSYEQYF. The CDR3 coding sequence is TGCGCCAGCAGCTTGCGGGAGCCTTCCTACGAGCAGTACTTC.

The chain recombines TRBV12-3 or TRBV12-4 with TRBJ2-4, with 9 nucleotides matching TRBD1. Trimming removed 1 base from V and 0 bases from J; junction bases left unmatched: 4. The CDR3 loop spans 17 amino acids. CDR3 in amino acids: CASSLGGTGIAKNIQYF. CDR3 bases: TGTGCCAGCAGTTTAGGGGGGACAGGGATAGCCAAAAACATTCAGTACTTC.

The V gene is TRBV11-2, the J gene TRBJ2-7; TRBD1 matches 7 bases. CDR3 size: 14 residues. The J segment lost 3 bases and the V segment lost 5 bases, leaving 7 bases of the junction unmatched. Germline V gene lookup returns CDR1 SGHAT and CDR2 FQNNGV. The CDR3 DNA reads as TGTGCCAGCAGCCCCGGACAGGTGTACTACGAGCAGTACTTC. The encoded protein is CASSPGQVYYEQYF.

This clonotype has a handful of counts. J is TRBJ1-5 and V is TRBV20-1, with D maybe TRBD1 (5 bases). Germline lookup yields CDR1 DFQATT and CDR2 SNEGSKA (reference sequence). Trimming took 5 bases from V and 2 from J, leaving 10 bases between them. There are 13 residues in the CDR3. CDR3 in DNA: TGCAGTGCTGTTCCGGGGGGCAATCAGCCCCAGCATTTT. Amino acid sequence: CSAVPGGNQPQHF.

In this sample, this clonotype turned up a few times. The CDR3 DNA is TGTGCCAGCAGTGAACGATTTTCCTCCACAGATACGCAGTATTTT. Translation: CASSERFSSTDTQYF. The V and J genes are TRBV6-1 and TRBJ2-3; no clear D gene. Per germline, CDR1 MNHNS and CDR2 SASEGT. The CDR3 loop spans 15 amino acids. The V gene lost 2 bases and the J gene lost 2 bases, with 11 bases spanning the gap.

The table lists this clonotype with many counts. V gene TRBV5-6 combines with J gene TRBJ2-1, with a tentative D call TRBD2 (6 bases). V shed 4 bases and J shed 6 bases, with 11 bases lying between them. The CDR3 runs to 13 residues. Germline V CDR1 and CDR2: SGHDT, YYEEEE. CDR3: CASSRGLLNEQFF. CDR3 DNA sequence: TGTGCCAGCAGCAGGGGACTTCTCAATGAGCAGTTCTTC.

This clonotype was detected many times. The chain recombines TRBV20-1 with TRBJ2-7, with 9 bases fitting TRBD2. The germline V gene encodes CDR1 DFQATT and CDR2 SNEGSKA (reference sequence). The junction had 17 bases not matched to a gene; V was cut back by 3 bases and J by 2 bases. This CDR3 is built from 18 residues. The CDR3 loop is CSASILLAGRPLPYEQYF. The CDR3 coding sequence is TGCAGTGCTAGTATTTTACTAGCGGGCCGACCATTACCCTACGAGCAGTACTTC.

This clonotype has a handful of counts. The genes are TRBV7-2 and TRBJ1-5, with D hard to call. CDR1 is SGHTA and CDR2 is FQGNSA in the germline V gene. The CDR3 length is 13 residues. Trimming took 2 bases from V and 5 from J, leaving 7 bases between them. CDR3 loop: CASSLTLHQPQHF. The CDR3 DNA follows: TGTGCCAGCAGCTTAACGCTACATCAGCCCCAGCATTTT.

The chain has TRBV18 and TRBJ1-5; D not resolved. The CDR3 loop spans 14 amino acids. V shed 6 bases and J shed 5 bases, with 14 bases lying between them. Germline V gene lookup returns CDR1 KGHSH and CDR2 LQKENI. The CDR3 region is CASSQGRNDQPQHF. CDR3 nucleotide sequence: TGTGCCAGCTCCCAAGGACGGAACGATCAGCCCCAGCATTTT.

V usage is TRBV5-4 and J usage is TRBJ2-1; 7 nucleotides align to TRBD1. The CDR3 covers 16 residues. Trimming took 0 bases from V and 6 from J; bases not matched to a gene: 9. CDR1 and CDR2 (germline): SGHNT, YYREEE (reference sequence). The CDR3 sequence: CASSLGLGGSRNEQFF. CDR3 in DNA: TGTGCCAGCAGCTTGGGTCTAGGGGGCTCACGCAATGAGCAGTTCTTC.

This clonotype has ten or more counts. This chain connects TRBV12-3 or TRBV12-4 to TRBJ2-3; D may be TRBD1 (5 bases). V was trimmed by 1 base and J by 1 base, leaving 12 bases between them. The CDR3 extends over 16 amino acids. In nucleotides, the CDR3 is TGTGCCAGCAGTTTAGAACGAGACAGAGGCACAGATACGCAGTATTTT. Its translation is CASSLERDRGTDTQYF.

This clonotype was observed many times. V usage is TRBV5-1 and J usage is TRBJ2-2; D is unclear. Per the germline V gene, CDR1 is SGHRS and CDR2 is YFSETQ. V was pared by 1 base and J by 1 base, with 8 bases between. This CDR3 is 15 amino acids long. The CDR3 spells CASSLNLGNTGELFF. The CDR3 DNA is TGCGCCAGCAGCTTGAATTTGGGGAACACCGGGGAGCTGTTTTTT.

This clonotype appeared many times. This chain's CDR3 is CASSFVSDQPQHF. CDR3 bases: TGTGCCAGCAGTTTCGTTTCCGATCAGCCCCAGCATTTT. This rearrangement joins TRBV12-3 or TRBV12-4 to TRBJ1-5; D not resolved. V lost 3 bases to trimming and J lost 5 bases, with 8 bases between them. The CDR3 length is 13 residues.

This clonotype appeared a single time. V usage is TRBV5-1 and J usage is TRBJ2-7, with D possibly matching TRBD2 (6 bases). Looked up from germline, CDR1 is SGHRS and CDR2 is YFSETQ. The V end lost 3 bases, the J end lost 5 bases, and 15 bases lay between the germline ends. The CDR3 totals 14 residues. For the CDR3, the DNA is TGCGCCAGCAGCTGGAGGGAGAGGGCCGACGAGCAGTACTTC. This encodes CASSWRERADEQYF.

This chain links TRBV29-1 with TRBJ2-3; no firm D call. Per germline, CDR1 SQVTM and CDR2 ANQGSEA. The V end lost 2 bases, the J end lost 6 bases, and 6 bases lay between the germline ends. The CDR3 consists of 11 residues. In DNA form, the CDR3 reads TGCAGCGTTGAACTGGGGGATACGCAGTATTTT. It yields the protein CSVELGDTQYF.

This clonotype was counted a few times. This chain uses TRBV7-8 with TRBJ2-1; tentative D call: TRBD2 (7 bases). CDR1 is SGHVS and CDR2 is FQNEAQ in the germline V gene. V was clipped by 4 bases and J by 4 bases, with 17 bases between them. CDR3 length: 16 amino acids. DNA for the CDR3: TGTGCCAGCAGCTCATCTGGGGGGGGCCTGTACAATGAGCAGTTCTTC. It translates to CASSSSGGGLYNEQFF.

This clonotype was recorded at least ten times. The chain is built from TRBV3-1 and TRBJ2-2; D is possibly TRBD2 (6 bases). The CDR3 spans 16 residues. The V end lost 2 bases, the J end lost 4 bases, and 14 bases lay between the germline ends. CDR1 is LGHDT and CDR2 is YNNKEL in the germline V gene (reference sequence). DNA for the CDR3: TGTGCCAGCAGCCAACAAAGCGGGCGCGGCACCGGGGAGCTGTTTTTT. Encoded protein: CASSQQSGRGTGELFF.

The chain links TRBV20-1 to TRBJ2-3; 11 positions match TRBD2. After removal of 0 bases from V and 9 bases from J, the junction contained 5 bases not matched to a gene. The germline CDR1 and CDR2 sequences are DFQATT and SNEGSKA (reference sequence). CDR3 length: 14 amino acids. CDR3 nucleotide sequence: TGCAGTGCTAGAGATTTGACTAGCGGGAACACGCAGTATTTT. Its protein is CSARDLTSGNTQYF.

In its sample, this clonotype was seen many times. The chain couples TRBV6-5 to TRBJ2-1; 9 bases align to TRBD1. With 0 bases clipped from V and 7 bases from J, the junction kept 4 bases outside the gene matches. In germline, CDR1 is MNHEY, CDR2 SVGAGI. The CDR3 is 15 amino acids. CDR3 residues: CASSYSDRGMNEQFF. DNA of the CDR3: TGTGCCAGCAGTTACTCGGACAGGGGTATGAATGAGCAGTTCTTC.

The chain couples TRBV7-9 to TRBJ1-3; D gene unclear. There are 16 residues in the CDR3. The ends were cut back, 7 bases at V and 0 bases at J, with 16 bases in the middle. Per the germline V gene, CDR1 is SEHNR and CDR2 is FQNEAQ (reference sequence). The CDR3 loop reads CASTIYGRSSGNTIYF. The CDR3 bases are TGTGCCAGCACCATCTATGGACGGTCCTCTGGAAACACCATATATTTT.

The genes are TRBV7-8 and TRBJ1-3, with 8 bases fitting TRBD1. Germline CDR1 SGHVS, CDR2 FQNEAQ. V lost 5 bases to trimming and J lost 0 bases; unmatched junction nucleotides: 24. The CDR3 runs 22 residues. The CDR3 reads CASSAGTGLAPLGPRSGNTIYF. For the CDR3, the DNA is TGTGCCAGCAGCGCTGGGACAGGATTGGCCCCGCTGGGACCGCGCTCTGGAAACACCATATATTTT. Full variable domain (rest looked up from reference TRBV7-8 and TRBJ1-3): GAGVSQSPRYKVAKRGQDVALRCDPISGHVSLFWYQQALGQGPEFLTYFQNEAQLDKSGLPSDRFFAERPEGSVSTLKIQRTQQEDSAVYLCASSAGTGLAPLGPRSGNTIYFGEGSWLTVV.

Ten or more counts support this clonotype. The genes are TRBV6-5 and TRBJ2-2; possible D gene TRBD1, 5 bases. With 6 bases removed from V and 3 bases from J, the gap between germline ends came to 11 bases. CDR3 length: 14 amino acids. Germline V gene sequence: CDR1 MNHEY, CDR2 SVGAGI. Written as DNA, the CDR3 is TGTGCCAGCAGACTCGACAGAGACACCGGGGAGCTGTTTTTT. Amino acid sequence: CASRLDRDTGELFF.

This CDR3 is CASSSIQGPEAFF. The DNA for the CDR3 is TGTGCCAGCAGTTCGATACAGGGGCCTGAAGCTTTCTTT. The rearrangement joins TRBV28 to TRBJ1-1; 7 bases match TRBD1. The ends lost 4 bases at V and 6 bases at J; junction bases unmatched: 5. The CDR3 extends over 13 amino acids. From germline, CDR1 is MDHEN and CDR2 SYDVKM.